These 18 T cell receptor beta chains were all obtained from the same sample, sequenced in a study of blood T cell repertoires in COVID-19. Data came from immunoSEQ multiplex PCR; TCRdb stores just in-frame clones and leaves some out. This table has some 270,000 clones, roughly nine tenths appearing once. The sample taken for sequencing was peripheral blood. The receptors come from a woman between 40 and 50 years old who had recovered from COVID-19.

This rearrangement joins TRBV7-2 to TRBJ1-6; D call uncertain. CDR1 is SGHTA and CDR2 is FQGNSA in the germline V gene. The V and J ends lost 1 base and 10 bases respectively, with 14 bases between them. The CDR3 length is 15 residues. Here the CDR3 DNA reads TGTGCCAGCAGCTTAGAACGGAGTTTGATGTCACCCCTCCACTTT. Amino acid sequence: CASSLERSLMSPLHF.

J is TRBJ1-2 and V is TRBV29-1; tentatively, D is TRBD1 (5 bases). V gave up 7 bases and J gave up 5 bases, with 17 bases separating them. The CDR3 runs 13 residues. CDR1 and CDR2 from the germline V gene are SQVTM and ANQGSEA. The CDR3 bases are TGCAGCGGCGGAAACGGGGGAGCTTATGGCTACACCTTC. Amino acids: CSGGNGGAYGYTF.

The chain employs TRBV19 and TRBJ2-2, with 7 nucleotides matching TRBD1. J gave up 0 bases and V 4 bases, and 8 bases lay outside the gene matches. The CDR3 totals 17 residues. Germline CDR1 is LNHDA and CDR2 is SQIVND (reference sequence). CDR3 residues: CASSRRLGTANTGELFF. The CDR3 DNA is TGTGCCAGTAGTAGGCGTCTAGGGACAGCGAACACCGGGGAGCTGTTTTTT.

The V and J genes are TRBV28 and TRBJ2-7, with 10 nucleotides matching TRBD1. The CDR3 has 15 amino acids. Germline CDR1 reads MDHEN; CDR2 reads SYDVKM. V shed 7 bases and J 2 bases; nucleotides not matched to a gene: 8. CDR3 in DNA: TGTGCCAGCACCCAACCCGGGACAGGGGCCTACGAGCAGTACTTC. This encodes CASTQPGTGAYEQYF.

J is TRBJ2-3 and V is TRBV7-9; D ambiguous. Germline CDR1 SEHNR, CDR2 FQNEAQ (reference sequence). V lost 11 bases, J lost 6 bases, and 21 bases lay in between. The CDR3 runs to 14 residues. CDR3 coding DNA: TGTGCCTCCAGCAGGCAGCTCATCTGGGATACGCAGTATTTT. The encoded protein is CASSRQLIWDTQYF.

This clone was counted a few times. The chain recombines TRBV5-1 with TRBJ1-1; D perhaps matches TRBD1 (5 bases). Germline CDR1 and CDR2: SGHRS and YFSETQ. The CDR3 sequence is 13 residues long. The V and J ends lost 0 bases and 11 bases respectively, with 14 bases between them. The CDR3 DNA sequence: TGCGCCAGCAGCTTGGAGTTTGGGGCTGGGGCTTTCTTT. It encodes CASSLEFGAGAFF.

This clone turned up a few times. The V call is TRBV14, the J call TRBJ1-2, with 7 bases lining up with TRBD1. V lost 3 bases and J lost 8; bases outside the gene matches: 12. Germline V CDR1 and CDR2: SGHDN, FVKESK. The CDR3 sequence is 15 residues long. This CDR3 reads CASSHHLTGPGGYTF. Written as DNA, the CDR3 is TGTGCCAGCAGCCACCACCTGACAGGGCCGGGGGGCTACACCTTC.

The J gene is TRBJ2-2, the V gene TRBV28; 10 bases are a match to TRBD2. The CDR3 spans 18 residues. V dropped 6 bases and J dropped 7; count of bases not matched to a gene: 17. Germline V gene data show CDR1 as MDHEN and CDR2 as SYDVKM. CDR3 DNA: TGTGCCAGCAGGATCACAGCGGGTGGAGCTAGCGGGAGCGGGGAGCTGTTTTTT. Translation: CASRITAGGASGSGELFF.

The chain links TRBV4-1 to TRBJ2-1; D is perhaps TRBD1 (7 bases). Between the trimmed V and J ends, which lost 3 bases and 10 bases, there was a span of 10 bases. This CDR3 is built from 12 residues. Germline V lookup: CDR1 MGHRA, CDR2 YSYEKL. The CDR3 spells CASSHPGGEQFF. Written as DNA, the CDR3 is TGCGCCAGCAGCCACCCAGGGGGGGAGCAGTTCTTC.

The V call is TRBV19, the J call TRBJ1-1, with TRBD1 matching 10 bases. Germline lookup yields CDR1 LNHDA and CDR2 SQIVND (reference sequence). Trimming cost V 10 bases and J 1 base; bases outside gene matches: 9. The CDR3 covers 15 residues. The CDR3 here is CATGQGVGENTEAFF. Written as DNA, the CDR3 is TGTGCCACCGGACAGGGGGTAGGGGAGAACACTGAAGCTTTCTTT.

Notes on this clone: The junction departs from the called germline gene at one end, perhaps through a read error. This rearrangement joins TRBV5-1 to TRBJ2-1; 7 nucleotides align to TRBD2. The CDR3 sequence is 14 residues long. Germline loops: CDR1 SGHRS, CDR2 YFSETQ. The CDR3 DNA is TGCGCCAGCAACTTGGTGGGGGGAGGGAATGAGCAGTTCTTC. As protein: CASNLVGGGNEQFF.

J is TRBJ1-3 and V is TRBV5-4, with D uncertain. The CDR3 has 13 amino acids. V lost 4 bases and J lost 4, with 9 bases in between. Looked up from germline, CDR1 is SGHNT and CDR2 is YYREEE (reference sequence). CDR3 bases: TGTGCCAGCAGCATCCCCTCCGGAAACACCATATATTTT. Residues: CASSIPSGNTIYF. Filled out from reference TRBV5-4 and TRBJ1-3, the complete variable domain reads ETGVTQSPTHLIKTRGQQVTLRCSSQSGHNTVSWYQQALGQGPQFIFQYYREEENGRGNFPPRFSGLQFPNYSSELNVNALELDDSALYLCASSIPSGNTIYFGEGSWLTVV.

The rearrangement uses TRBV7-2 and TRBJ2-1; D gene ambiguous. The CDR3 is 17 amino acids. Germline V CDR1 and CDR2: SGHTA, FQGNSA. V gave up 1 base and J gave up 0 bases, with 13 bases separating them. The CDR3 bases are TGTGCCAGCAGCTTAGGTCCTAGTATGGGCTCCTACAATGAGCAGTTCTTC. Translating it yields CASSLGPSMGSYNEQFF.

The rearrangement links TRBV9 to TRBJ2-3; 7 bases align to TRBD2. Germline CDR1 is SGDLS and CDR2 is YYNGEE. V trimming: 5 bases; J trimming: 0 bases; junction bases outside the gene matches: 6. CDR3 length: 15 residues. CDR3 nucleotide sequence: TGTGCCAGCAGTTGGGCGGGGGAAAGCACAGATACGCAGTATTTT. Translated: CASSWAGESTDTQYF. The whole variable domain, remainder taken from reference TRBV9 and TRBJ2-3, is DSGVTQTPKHLITATGQRVTLRCSPRSGDLSVYWYQQSLDQGLQFLIQYYNGEERAKGNILERFSAQQFPDLHSELNLSSLELGDSALYFCASSWAGESTDTQYFGPGTRLTVL.

V gene TRBV14 combines with J gene TRBJ2-5; D not resolved. The V end was cut by 1 base, the J end by 5 bases, with 5 bases between. Germline V gives CDR1 SGHDN, CDR2 FVKESK. The CDR3 consists of 12 residues. DNA for the CDR3: TGTGCCAGCAGCCAAGTCTATGAGACCCAGTACTTC. It is translated as CASSQVYETQYF.

The chain employs TRBV6-2 or TRBV6-3 and TRBJ2-7; the D gene is possibly TRBD1 (6 bases). The CDR3 totals 15 residues. Germline assignment: CDR1 MNHEY and CDR2 SVGEGT. The V and J ends lost 3 bases and 6 bases respectively, with 18 bases between them. CDR3 residues: CASSYNSAQGVEQYV. DNA for the CDR3: TGTGCCAGCAGTTATAACTCAGCACAGGGCGTCGAGCAGTACGTC.

The V call is TRBV18, the J call TRBJ2-6, with TRBD1 as a possible D gene (5 bases). V shed 5 bases and J shed 0 bases, with 5 bases lying between them. From germline, CDR1 is KGHSH and CDR2 LQKENI. The CDR3 covers 14 residues. CDR3 loop: CASSRGSGANVLTF. The CDR3 region has the DNA TGTGCCAGCTCAAGGGGCTCTGGGGCCAACGTCCTGACTTTC. Drawing the rest from reference TRBV18 and TRBJ2-6, the complete variable domain is NAGVMQNPRHLVRRRGQEARLRCSPMKGHSHVYWYRQLPEEGLKFMVYLQKENIIDESGMPKERFSAEFPKEGPSILRIQQVVRGDSAAYFCASSRGSGANVLTFGAGSRLTVL.

This clone was counted many times. The V call is TRBV7-2, the J call TRBJ1-2; 7 positions agree with TRBD1. The CDR3 is 16 residues long. With 5 bases clipped from V and 0 bases from J, the junction kept 9 bases outside the gene matches. The germline V gene has CDR1 SGHTA and CDR2 FQGNSA. The CDR3 DNA reads as TGTGCCAGCAGCGCCAGGGGGAGTTTCTCTAACTATGGCTACACCTTC. Its protein product is CASSARGSFSNYGYTF. The whole variable domain, filled in from reference TRBV7-2 and TRBJ1-2, reads GAGVSQSPSNKVTEKGKDVELRCDPISGHTALYWYRQSLGQGLEFLIYFQGNSAPDKSGLPSDRFSAERTGGSVSTLTIQRTQQEDSAVYLCASSARGSFSNYGYTFGSGTRLTVV.